These 11 T cell receptor beta chains were all obtained from the same sample, sequenced in a study of T cells after yellow fever vaccination. Each CDR3 protein gets one entry after TCRdb re-called the 5' RACE reads with MiXCR. The table records about 550,000 distinct CDR3 sequences, about a fifth of them present only once. This specimen was PBMCs, taken 15 days after the yellow fever booster vaccination. The origin of the receptors is a man aged 30-40 years who received the YFV17D yellow fever vaccine.

As to this clonotype: With a much larger clone just one base away, this may be a read error. The CDR3 coding sequence is TGCTGTGCTAGAGTCTTAGCGGGAGGGCCTGCTCATGAGCAGTTCTTC. It yields the protein CCARVLAGGPAHEQFF. This chain connects TRBV20-1 to TRBJ2-1; 11 bases fit TRBD2. Germline V gene lookup returns CDR1 DFQATT and CDR2 SNEGSKA (reference sequence). The CDR3 runs to 16 residues.

The chain is built from TRBV3-1 and TRBJ2-7; D possibly corresponds to TRBD1 (5 bases). This CDR3 is built from 15 residues. V was clipped by 8 bases and J by 4 bases, with 21 bases between them. Germline loops: CDR1 LGHDT, CDR2 YNNKEL (reference sequence). CDR3 nucleotides: TGTGCCAGCGGTCAGGGCCTCGCCGCGTTATACGAGCAGTACTTC. Its translation is CASGQGLAALYEQYF.

This clonotype appeared once. The rearrangement links TRBV20-1 to TRBJ1-1, with 7 bases matching TRBD1. The CDR3 sequence is 15 residues long. Germline V lookup: CDR1 DFQATT, CDR2 SNEGSKA (reference sequence). V was pared by 6 bases and J by 0 bases, with 10 bases of the junction left unmatched. As DNA, the CDR3 is TGCAGTGCGATGCCGGGACAGAGATTGAACACTGAAGCTTTCTTT. This gives the protein CSAMPGQRLNTEAFF.

The chain uses TRBV7-2 and TRBJ2-5, with D unclear. The V end lost 1 base, the J end lost 0 bases, and 9 bases lay between the germline ends. CDR1 and CDR2 from the germline V gene are SGHTA and FQGNSA. The length of the CDR3 is 15 residues. The CDR3, as DNA: TGTGCCAGCAGCTTAGTCCCACGGAACCAAGAGACCCAGTACTTC. Encoded protein: CASSLVPRNQETQYF.

The sample holds many counts of this clonotype. This rearrangement joins TRBV18 to TRBJ2-1; TRBD2 agrees at 13 bases. Germline V gives CDR1 KGHSH, CDR2 LQKENI. V dropped 2 bases and J dropped 5; count of bases not matched to a gene: 0. CDR3 length: 15 residues. CDR3 region: CASSPGLAGDNEQFF. In DNA, the CDR3 is TGTGCCAGCTCACCAGGACTAGCGGGAGACAATGAGCAGTTCTTC.

Details on this clonotype: Since no conserved phenylalanine or tryptophan closes the CDR3, a read error is the likely cause. The chain combines TRBV3-1 with TRBJ2-5; TRBD2 agrees at 7 bases. The ends lost 0 bases at V and 1 base at J; junction bases unmatched: 8. The germline CDR1 and CDR2 sequences are LGHDT and YNNKEL (reference sequence). CDR3 length equals 17 residues. The CDR3 nucleotides are TGTGCCAGCAGCCAAGATGCGGCTAGCGGAGCCCAAGAGACCCAGTACCTC. As protein: CASSQDAASGAQETQYL.

This chain links TRBV5-5 with TRBJ2-1; tentatively, D is TRBD1 (6 bases). Deletions cut 2 bases from V and 0 bases from J, with 9 bases between. CDR1 and CDR2 from the germline V gene are SGHKS and YYEKEE (reference sequence). The CDR3 runs 15 residues. The CDR3 sequence is CASSFLDSSYNEQFF. CDR3 nucleotide sequence: TGTGCCAGCAGCTTTTTGGACAGCTCCTACAATGAGCAGTTCTTC.

This clonotype has only a few counts. This chain joins TRBV18 and TRBJ2-2; perhaps TRBD2 as D (6 bases). CDR3 length: 16 amino acids. V lost 1 base, J lost 7 bases, and 16 bases lay in between. Germline values: CDR1 KGHSH, CDR2 LQKENI. CDR3 nucleotide sequence: TGTGCCAGCTCACCACGAGAGCCCGGGAGCGGCGGGGAGCTGTTTTTT. Protein sequence: CASSPREPGSGGELFF.

This clonotype was recorded at least ten times. CDR3 DNA: TGTGCCACCAGCAGAGTTCGTACAGGGTACCAAGAGACCCAGTACTTC. Translation: CATSRVRTGYQETQYF. The chain combines TRBV15 with TRBJ2-5, with a weak D call TRBD1 (6 bases). The CDR3 has 16 amino acids. V was pared by 1 base and J by 0 bases, with 12 bases between. CDR1 is LNHNV and CDR2 is YYDKDF in the germline V gene (reference sequence).

The V gene is TRBV14, the J gene TRBJ2-1; 10 bases are a match to TRBD1. J was trimmed by 6 bases and V by 0 bases; bases with no gene match: 17. The CDR3 covers 20 residues. From germline, CDR1 is SGHDN and CDR2 FVKESK. Here the CDR3 reads CASSQDFDRGPAVLSNEQFF. DNA of the CDR3: TGTGCCAGCAGCCAAGATTTTGACAGGGGGCCCGCAGTTTTATCCAATGAGCAGTTCTTC.

This chain uses TRBV5-1 with TRBJ2-3, with unresolved D. In germline, CDR1 is SGHRS, CDR2 YFSETQ. Trimming pared 0 bases from V and 4 bases from J, leaving 12 bases between. The CDR3 spans 15 residues. Here the CDR3 reads CASSLATQRADTQYF. CDR3 coding DNA: TGCGCCAGCAGCTTGGCCACACAGAGAGCAGATACGCAGTATTTT.